At least ten counts were recorded for the clone carrying this T cell receptor (beta chain). The trim removed 1 base at V and 5 bases at J, leaving 13 bases unmatched. CDR1 is MNHEY, CDR2 SMNVEV, per germline (reference sequence). This CDR3 spans 18 amino acids. TCRdb re-analysed the reads in MiXCR, keeping a single row per CDR3 protein. The table shows roughly 320,000 distinct CDR3 sequences, with 8% to 9.5% occurring only once. The sample belongs to a study of T cell repertoires in cytomegalovirus infection. Sequenced: PBMCs. This TCR was sampled from a human donor in good health (CMV status not recorded). Some clones in this sample may be carry-over from other donors' samples. The chain carries TRBV27 and TRBJ1-2; TRBD1 matches 10 bases. The CDR3 DNA reads as TGTGCCAGCAGTTTATACCCGCCCCAGACAGGGGGCCGGTATGGCTACACCTTC. Translating it yields CASSLYPPQTGGRYGYTF.